This T cell receptor (beta chain) was sequenced in a study of T cell responses to AZD1222 COVID-19 vaccine. Germline V CDR1 and CDR2: MRHNA, SNTAGT. The length of the CDR3 is 14 residues. V lost 0 bases and J lost 2, with 6 bases in between. Using immunoSEQ multiplex PCR, the repertoire was profiled, and TCRdb retains in-frame clones only, with some absent. Altogether approximately 84,000 clones are present, approximately 91% being singletons, with the ten largest covering over 2%. The chain recombines TRBV6-4 with TRBJ2-3; no clear D gene. This receptor was taken from an adult in good health. Sequencing was performed on peripheral blood, taken on day 0 of AZD1222 vaccination. The CDR3 here is CASSDSRPTDTQYF. The CDR3 bases are TGTGCCAGCAGTGACTCTCGACCCACAGATACGCAGTATTTT.